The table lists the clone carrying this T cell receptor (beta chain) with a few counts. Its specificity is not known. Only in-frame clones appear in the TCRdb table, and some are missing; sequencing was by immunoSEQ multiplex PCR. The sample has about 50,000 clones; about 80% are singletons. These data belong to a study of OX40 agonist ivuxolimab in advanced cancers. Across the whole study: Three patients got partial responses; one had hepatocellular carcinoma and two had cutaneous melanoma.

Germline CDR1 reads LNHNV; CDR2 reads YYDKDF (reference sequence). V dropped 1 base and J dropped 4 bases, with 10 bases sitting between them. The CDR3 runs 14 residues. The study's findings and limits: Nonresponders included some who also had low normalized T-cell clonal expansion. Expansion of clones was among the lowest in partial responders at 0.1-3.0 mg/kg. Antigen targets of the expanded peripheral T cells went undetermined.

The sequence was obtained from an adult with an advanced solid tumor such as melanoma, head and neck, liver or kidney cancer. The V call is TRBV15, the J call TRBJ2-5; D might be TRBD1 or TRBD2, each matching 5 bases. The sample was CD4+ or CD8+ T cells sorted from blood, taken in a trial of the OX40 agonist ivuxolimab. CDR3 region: CATSRVSRGETQYF. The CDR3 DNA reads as TGTGCCACCAGCAGAGTTTCGAGGGGAGAGACCCAGTACTTC.